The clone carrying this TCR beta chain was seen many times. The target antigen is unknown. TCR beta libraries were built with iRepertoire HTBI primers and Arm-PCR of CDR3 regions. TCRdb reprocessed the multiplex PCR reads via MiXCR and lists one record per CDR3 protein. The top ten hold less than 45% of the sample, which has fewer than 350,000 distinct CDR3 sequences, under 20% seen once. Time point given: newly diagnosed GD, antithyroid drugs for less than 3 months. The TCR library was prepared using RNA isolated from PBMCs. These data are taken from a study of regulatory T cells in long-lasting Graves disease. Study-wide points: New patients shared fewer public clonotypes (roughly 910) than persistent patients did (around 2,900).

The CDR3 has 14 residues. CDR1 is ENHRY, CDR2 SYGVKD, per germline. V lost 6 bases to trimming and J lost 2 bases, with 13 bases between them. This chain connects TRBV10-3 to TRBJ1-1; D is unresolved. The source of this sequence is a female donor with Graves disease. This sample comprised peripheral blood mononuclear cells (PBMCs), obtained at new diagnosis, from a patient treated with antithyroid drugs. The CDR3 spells CAIRPLAANTEAFF. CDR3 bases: TGTGCCATCAGACCCCTGGCCGCTAACACTGAAGCTTTCTTT.